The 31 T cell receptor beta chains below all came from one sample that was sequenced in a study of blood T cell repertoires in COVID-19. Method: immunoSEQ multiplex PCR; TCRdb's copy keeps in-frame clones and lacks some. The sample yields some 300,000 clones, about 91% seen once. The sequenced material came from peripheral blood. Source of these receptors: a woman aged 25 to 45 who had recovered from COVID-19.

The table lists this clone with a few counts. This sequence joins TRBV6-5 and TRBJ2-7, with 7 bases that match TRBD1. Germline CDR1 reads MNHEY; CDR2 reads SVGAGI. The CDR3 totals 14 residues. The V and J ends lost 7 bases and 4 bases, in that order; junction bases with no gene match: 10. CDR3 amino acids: CASTDWTGWYEQYF. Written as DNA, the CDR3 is TGTGCCAGCACCGACTGGACAGGTTGGTACGAGCAGTACTTC.

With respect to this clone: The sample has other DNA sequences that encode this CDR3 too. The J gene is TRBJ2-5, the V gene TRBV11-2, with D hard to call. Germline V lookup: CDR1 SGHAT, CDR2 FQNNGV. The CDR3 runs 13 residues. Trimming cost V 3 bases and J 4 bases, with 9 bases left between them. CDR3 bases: TGTGCCAGCAGCTTGGGTCGAGGAGAGACCCAGTACTTC. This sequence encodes CASSLGRGETQYF. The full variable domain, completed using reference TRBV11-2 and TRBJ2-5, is EAGVAQSPRYKIIEKRQSVAFWCNPISGHATLYWYQQILGQGPKLLIQFQNNGVVDDSQLPKDRFSAERLKGVDSTLKIQPAKLEDSAVYLCASSLGRGETQYFGPGTRLLVL.

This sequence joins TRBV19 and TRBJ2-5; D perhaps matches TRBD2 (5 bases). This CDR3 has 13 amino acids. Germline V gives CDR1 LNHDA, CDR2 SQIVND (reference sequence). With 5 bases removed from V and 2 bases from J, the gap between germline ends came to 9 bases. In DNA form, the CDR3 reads TGTGCCAGTAGTCCCCGGGAACAAGAGACCCAGTACTTC. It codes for CASSPREQETQYF. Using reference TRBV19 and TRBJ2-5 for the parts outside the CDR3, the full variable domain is DGGITQSPKYLFRKEGQNVTLSCEQNLNHDAMYWYRQDPGQGLRLIYYSQIVNDFQKGDIAEGYSVSREKKESFPLTVTSAQKNPTAFYLCASSPREQETQYFGPGTRLLVL.

CDR3 region: CASSHNQGQEQYF. The CDR3 coding sequence is TGTGCCAGCAGCCACAACCAAGGACAAGAGCAGTACTTC. The chain combines TRBV7-9 with TRBJ2-7, with D perhaps matching TRBD1 (5 bases). Germline values: CDR1 SEHNR, CDR2 FQNEAQ (reference sequence). The CDR3 has 13 residues. V dropped 5 bases and J dropped 7 bases, with 15 bases sitting between them.

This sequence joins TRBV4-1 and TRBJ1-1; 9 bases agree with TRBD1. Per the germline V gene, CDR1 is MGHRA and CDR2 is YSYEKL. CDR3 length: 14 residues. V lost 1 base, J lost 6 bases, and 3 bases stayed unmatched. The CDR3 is CASSQGTGVAEAFF. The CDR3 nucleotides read TGCGCCAGCAGCCAAGGGACAGGGGTCGCTGAAGCTTTCTTT.

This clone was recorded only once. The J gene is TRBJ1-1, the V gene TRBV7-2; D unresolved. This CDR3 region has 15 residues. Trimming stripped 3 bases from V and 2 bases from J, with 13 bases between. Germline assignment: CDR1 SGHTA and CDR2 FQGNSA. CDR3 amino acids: CASSLVPGVNTEAFF. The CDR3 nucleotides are TGTGCCAGCAGCTTGGTCCCGGGAGTTAACACTGAAGCTTTCTTT.

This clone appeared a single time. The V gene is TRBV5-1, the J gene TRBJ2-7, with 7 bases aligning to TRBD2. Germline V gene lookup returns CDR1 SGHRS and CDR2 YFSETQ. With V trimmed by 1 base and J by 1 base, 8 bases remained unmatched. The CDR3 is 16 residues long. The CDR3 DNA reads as TGCGCCAGCAGCTTGTCGCCTAGCGGCCTTTCCTACGAGCAGTACTTC. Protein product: CASSLSPSGLSYEQYF.

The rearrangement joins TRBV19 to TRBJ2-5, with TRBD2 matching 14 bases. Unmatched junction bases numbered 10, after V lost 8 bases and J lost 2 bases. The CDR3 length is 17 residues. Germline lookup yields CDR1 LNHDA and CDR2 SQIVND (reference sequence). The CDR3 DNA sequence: TGTGCCAGTTGGGACCCCGGACTAGCGGGGGGTCAAGAGACCCAGTACTTC. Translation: CASWDPGLAGGQETQYF.

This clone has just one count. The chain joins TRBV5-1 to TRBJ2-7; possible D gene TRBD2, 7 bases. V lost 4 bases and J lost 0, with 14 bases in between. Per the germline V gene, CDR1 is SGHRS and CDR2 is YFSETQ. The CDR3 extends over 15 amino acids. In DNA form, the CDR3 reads TGCGCCAGCAGCCCGAACGGGGGGCCCTCCTACGAGCAGTACTTC. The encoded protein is CASSPNGGPSYEQYF.

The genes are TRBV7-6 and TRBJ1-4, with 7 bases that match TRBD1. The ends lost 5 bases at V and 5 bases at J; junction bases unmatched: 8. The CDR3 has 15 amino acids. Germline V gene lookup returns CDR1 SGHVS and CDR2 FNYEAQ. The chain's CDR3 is CASSPSPGQNEKLFF. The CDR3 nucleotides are TGTGCCAGCAGCCCCTCTCCGGGACAGAATGAAAAACTGTTTTTT.

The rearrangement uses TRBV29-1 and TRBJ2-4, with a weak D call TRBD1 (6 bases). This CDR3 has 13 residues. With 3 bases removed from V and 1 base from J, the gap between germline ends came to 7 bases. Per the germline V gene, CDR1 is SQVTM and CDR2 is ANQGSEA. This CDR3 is CSVDQGAKNIQYF. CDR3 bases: TGCAGCGTTGATCAGGGGGCCAAAAACATTCAGTACTTC.

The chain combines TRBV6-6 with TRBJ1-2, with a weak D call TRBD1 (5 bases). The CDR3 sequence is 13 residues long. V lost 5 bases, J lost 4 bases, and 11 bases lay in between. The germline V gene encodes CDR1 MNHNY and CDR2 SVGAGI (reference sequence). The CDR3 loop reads CASSPRTGYGYTF. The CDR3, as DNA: TGTGCCAGCAGTCCAAGAACAGGCTATGGCTACACCTTC.

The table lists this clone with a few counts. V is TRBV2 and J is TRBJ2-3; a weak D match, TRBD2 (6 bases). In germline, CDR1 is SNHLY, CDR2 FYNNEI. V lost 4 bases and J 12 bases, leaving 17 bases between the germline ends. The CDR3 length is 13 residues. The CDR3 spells CASSAWAGHPQYF. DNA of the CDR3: TGTGCCAGCAGTGCCTGGGCGGGGCACCCTCAGTATTTT.

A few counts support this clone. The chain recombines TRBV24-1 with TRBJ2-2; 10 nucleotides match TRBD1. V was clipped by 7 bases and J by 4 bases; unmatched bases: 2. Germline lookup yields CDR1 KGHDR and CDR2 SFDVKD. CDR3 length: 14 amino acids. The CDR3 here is CATSRQGATGELFF. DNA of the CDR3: TGTGCCACCAGCAGACAGGGGGCCACCGGGGAGCTGTTTTTT.

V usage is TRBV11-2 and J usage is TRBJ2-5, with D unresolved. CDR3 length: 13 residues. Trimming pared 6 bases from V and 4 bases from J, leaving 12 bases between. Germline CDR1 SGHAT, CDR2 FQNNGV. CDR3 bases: TGTGCCAGCAGTAATCATGGCCTAGAGACCCAGTACTTC. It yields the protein CASSNHGLETQYF.

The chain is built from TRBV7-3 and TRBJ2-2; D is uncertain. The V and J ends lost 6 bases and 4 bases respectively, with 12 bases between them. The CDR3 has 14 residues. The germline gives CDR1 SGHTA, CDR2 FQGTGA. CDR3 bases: TGTGCCAGCAGTTTAGTTTCGGGCACCGGGGAGCTGTTTTTT. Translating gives CASSLVSGTGELFF.

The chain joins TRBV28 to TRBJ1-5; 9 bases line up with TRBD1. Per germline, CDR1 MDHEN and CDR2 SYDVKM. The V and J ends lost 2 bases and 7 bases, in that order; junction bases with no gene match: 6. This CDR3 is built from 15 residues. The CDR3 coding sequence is TGTGCCAGCAGTTTAGGGGACAGGGCGAGGCAGCCCCAGCATTTT. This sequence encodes CASSLGDRARQPQHF. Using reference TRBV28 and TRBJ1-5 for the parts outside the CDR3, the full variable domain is DVKVTQSSRYLVKRTGEKVFLECVQDMDHENMFWYRQDPGLGLRLIYFSYDVKMKEKGDIPEGYSVSREKKERFSLILESASTNQTSMYLCASSLGDRARQPQHFGDGTRLSIL.

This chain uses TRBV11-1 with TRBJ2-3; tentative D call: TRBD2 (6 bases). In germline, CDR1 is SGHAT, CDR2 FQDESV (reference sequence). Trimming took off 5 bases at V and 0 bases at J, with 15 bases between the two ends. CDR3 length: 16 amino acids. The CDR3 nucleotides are TGTGCCAGCAGCCTGCTTAGCGGTGCTAGCACAGATACGCAGTATTTT. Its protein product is CASSLLSGASTDTQYF.

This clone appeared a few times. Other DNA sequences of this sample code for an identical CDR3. This CDR3 is CASSPTSGGDNEQFF. DNA of the CDR3: TGTGCCAGCTCGCCGACTAGCGGGGGAGATAATGAGCAGTTCTTC. J is TRBJ2-1 and V is TRBV18; 12 bases are a match to TRBD2. Germline values: CDR1 KGHSH, CDR2 LQKENI. The CDR3 contains 15 residues. J gave up 7 bases and V 6 bases, and 7 bases lay outside the gene matches.

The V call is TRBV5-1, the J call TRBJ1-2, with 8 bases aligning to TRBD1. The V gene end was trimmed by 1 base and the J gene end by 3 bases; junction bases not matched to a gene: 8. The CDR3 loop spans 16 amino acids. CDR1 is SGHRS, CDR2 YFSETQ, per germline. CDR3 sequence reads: CASSLTRDRRDYGYTF. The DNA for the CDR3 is TGCGCCAGCAGCTTGACCCGGGACAGGAGGGACTATGGCTACACCTTC.

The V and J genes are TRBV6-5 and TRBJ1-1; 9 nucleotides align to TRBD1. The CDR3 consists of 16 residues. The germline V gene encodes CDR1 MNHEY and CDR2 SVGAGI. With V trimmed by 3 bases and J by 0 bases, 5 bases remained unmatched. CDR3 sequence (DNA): TGTGCCAGCAGTTATTTAACAGGGGGCATGAACACTGAAGCTTTCTTT. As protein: CASSYLTGGMNTEAFF.

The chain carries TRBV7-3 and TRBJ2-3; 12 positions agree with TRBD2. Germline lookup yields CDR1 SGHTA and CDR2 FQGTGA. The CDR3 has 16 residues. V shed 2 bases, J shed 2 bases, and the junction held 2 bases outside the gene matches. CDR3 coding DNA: TGTGCCAGCAGCTTACTAGCGGGGGGGCCCACAGATACGCAGTATTTT. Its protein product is CASSLLAGGPTDTQYF.

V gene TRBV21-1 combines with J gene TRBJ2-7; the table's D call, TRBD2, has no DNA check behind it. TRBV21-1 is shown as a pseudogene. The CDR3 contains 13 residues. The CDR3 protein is CASSSRECYEQYF. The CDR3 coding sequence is TGTGCCAGCAGCAGCCGGGAGTGCTACGAGCAGTACTTC.

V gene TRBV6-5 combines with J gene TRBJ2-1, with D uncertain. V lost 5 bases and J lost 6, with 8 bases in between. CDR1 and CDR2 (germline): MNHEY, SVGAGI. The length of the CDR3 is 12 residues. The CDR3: CASSTRLNEQFF. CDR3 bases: TGTGCCAGCAGTACACGACTCAATGAGCAGTTCTTC.

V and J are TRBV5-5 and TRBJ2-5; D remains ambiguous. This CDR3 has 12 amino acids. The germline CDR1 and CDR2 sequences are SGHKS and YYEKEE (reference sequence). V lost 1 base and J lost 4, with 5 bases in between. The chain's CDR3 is CASSLTIETQYF. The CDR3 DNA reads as TGTGCCAGCAGCTTGACAATAGAGACCCAGTACTTC.

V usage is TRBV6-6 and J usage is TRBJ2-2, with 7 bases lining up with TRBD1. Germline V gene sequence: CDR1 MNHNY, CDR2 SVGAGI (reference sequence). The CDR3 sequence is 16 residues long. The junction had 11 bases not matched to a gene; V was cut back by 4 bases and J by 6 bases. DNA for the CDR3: TGTGCCAGCAGTTCTGACTCCAGGGGGACGGCCGGGGAGCTGTTTTTT. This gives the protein CASSSDSRGTAGELFF.

This CDR3 is CSASGDAAPFTDTQYF. In nucleotides, the CDR3 is TGCAGTGCTAGTGGTGACGCGGCCCCGTTCACAGATACGCAGTATTTT. This rearrangement joins TRBV20-1 to TRBJ2-3; D not certain. Looked up from germline, CDR1 is DFQATT and CDR2 is SNEGSKA (reference sequence). CDR3 length: 16 residues. The V end was cut by 3 bases, the J end by 2 bases, with 18 bases between.

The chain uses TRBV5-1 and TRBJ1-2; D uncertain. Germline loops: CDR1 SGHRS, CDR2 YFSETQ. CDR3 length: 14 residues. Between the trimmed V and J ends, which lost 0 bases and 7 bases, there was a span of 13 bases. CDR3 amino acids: CASSLEAGGSGYTF. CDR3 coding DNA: TGCGCCAGCAGCTTGGAGGCGGGTGGCTCTGGCTACACCTTC.

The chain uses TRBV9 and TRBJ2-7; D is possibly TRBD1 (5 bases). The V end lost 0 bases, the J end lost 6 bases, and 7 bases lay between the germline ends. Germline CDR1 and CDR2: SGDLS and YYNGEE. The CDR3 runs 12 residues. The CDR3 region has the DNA TGTGCCAGCAGCGTAGTAGACAGCGAGCAGTACTTC. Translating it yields CASSVVDSEQYF.

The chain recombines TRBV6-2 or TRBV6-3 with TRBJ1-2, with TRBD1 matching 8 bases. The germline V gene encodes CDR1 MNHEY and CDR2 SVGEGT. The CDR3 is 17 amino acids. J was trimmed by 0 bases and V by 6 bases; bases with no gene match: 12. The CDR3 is CASSPYRDRTANYGYTF. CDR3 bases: TGTGCCAGCAGCCCTTATAGGGACAGGACTGCTAACTATGGCTACACCTTC.

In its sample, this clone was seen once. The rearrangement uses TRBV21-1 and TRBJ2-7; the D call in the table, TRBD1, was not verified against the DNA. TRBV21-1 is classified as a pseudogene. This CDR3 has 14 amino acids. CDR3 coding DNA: TGTGCCAGCAGCAAGGGGGCAAAGGCCTACGAGCAGTACTTC. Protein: CASSKGAKAYEQYF.